One TCR beta chain is described in this entry. Antigen: not known. Germline values: CDR1 SEHNR, CDR2 FQNEAQ (reference sequence). The J segment lost 4 bases and the V segment lost 5 bases, leaving 7 bases of the junction unmatched. The CDR3 runs 14 residues. Measured with immunoSEQ multiplex PCR; TCRdb has only the in-frame clones, and not every one. This sample has tens of thousands of clones, with about nine tenths found just once. The record originates from a study of PD-1 blockade in classical Hodgkin lymphoma. Study-wide results and caveats: With respect to the repertoire differences, their causes, possibly disease activity or prior therapy, remain undefined. A significant rise in TCR diversity by C4D1 was seen for CD4+ but not CD8+ cells.

As for time point: cycle 4 day 1 (C4D1), after more than five weeks of nivolumab. Exposure to brentuximab vedotin varied, and each patient had relapsed following autologous stem cell transplantation. When best responses were assessed, they were complete response, partial response or progressive disease. The source is a human donor with classical Hodgkin lymphoma. The chain uses TRBV7-9 and TRBJ2-5, with TRBD2 matching 7 bases. Sequencing was performed on peripheral blood mononuclear cells (PBMCs), taken before the fourth cycle of nivolumab. The CDR3 DNA is TGTGCCAGCAGCCCGGCTAGCGGAAGAGAGACCCAGTACTTC. Translated, it gives CASSPASGRETQYF.